The 30 T cell receptor beta chains listed next were all sequenced from one sample in a study of beta chain features in type 1 diabetes. Reverse transcription of all isolated RNA meant that expressed TCRB transcripts were sequenced. TCRdb's table, derived via immunoSEQ multiplex PCR, lists solely in-frame clones and lacks some. Among around 300,000 clones listed, 12% to 15% were seen once. The source material was central memory CD4+ T cells from blood. The receptors stem from a man younger than 45 in good health.

The sample holds a few counts of this clone. The chain carries TRBV29-1 and TRBJ1-2, with 7 bases matching TRBD1. V shed 6 bases, J shed 4 bases, and the junction held 5 bases outside the gene matches. The length of the CDR3 is 12 residues. Germline CDR1 reads SQVTM; CDR2 reads ANQGSEA. The DNA for the CDR3 is TGCAGCGTGAGGACAGGCGGCTATGGCTACACCTTC. Amino acid sequence: CSVRTGGYGYTF.

This clone was detected only a few times. Distinct nucleotide sequences in the sample also encode this CDR3. The chain combines TRBV19 with TRBJ1-3; a weak D match, TRBD1 (5 bases). Trimming took 5 bases from V and 1 from J, leaving 12 bases between them. The CDR3 length is 15 residues. The V gene's germline CDR1 is LNHDA and CDR2 SQIVND (reference sequence). CDR3 DNA sequence: TGTGCCAGTAGTTCCGCAGGGTCTTCTGGAAACACCATATATTTT. Its protein is CASSSAGSSGNTIYF.

This clone was recorded a few times. V is TRBV21-1 and J is TRBJ1-1. TRBV21-1 is annotated as a pseudogene. The CDR3 sequence is 15 residues long. CDR3 residues: CASSKAWYQNTEAFF. In DNA, the CDR3 is TGTGCCAGCAGCAAAGCCTGGTACCAGAACACTGAAGCTTTCTTT.

This clone was observed a handful of times. The V and J genes are TRBV7-8 and TRBJ1-5; D gene unclear. Germline V gene sequence: CDR1 SGHVS, CDR2 FQNEAQ. With 2 bases removed from V and 7 bases from J, the gap between germline ends came to 15 bases. This CDR3 region has 15 residues. DNA for the CDR3: TGTGCCAGCAGCTTAAATCCCCAGGCTTTCCAGCCCCAGCATTTT. Its translation: CASSLNPQAFQPQHF. Full variable domain (remainder filled in from reference TRBV7-8 and TRBJ1-5): GAGVSQSPRYKVAKRGQDVALRCDPISGHVSLFWYQQALGQGPEFLTYFQNEAQLDKSGLPSDRFFAERPEGSVSTLKIQRTQQEDSAVYLCASSLNPQAFQPQHFGDGTRLSIL.

In its sample, this clone was seen a few times. V and J are TRBV2 and TRBJ1-4; the D is unclear. The CDR3 loop spans 13 amino acids. V was shortened by 5 bases and J by 7 bases, with 11 bases between the two germline ends. Germline CDR1 reads SNHLY; CDR2 reads FYNNEI. CDR3 in amino acids: CASSYRWGEKLFF. CDR3 in DNA: TGTGCCAGCAGTTACCGTTGGGGTGAAAAACTGTTTTTT. Based on the CDR3 plus reference TRBV2 and TRBJ1-4, the full variable domain is EPEVTQTPSHQVTQMGQEVILRCVPISNHLYFYWYRQILGQKVEFLVSFYNNEISEKSEIFDDQFSVERPDGSNFTLKIRSTKLEDSAMYFCASSYRWGEKLFFGSGTQLSVL.

V and J are TRBV7-2 and TRBJ2-3; TRBD2 matches at 12 bases. V lost 4 bases, J lost 3 bases, and 11 bases stayed unmatched. Germline V gene data show CDR1 as SGHTA and CDR2 as FQGNSA. This CDR3 comprises 18 residues. The CDR3 coding sequence is TGTGCCAGCAGCTATAGATCCGGGACTAGCGGGCCTACAGATACGCAGTATTTT. This encodes CASSYRSGTSGPTDTQYF.

The sample holds a few counts of this clone. The chain carries TRBV11-2 and TRBJ1-2, with unresolved D. The CDR3 has 12 residues. Germline loops: CDR1 SGHAT, CDR2 FQNNGV. Trimming removed 5 bases at V and 8 bases at J, with 12 bases between. The CDR3: CASSPSPGGYTF. In DNA form, the CDR3 reads TGTGCCAGCAGCCCATCCCCGGGAGGCTACACCTTC.

This clone appeared a few times. V is TRBV30 and J is TRBJ2-7; a weak D match, TRBD1 (8 bases). Germline V CDR1 and CDR2: GTSNPN, SVGIG (reference sequence). V lost 0 bases to trimming and J lost 7 bases, with 16 bases between them. The CDR3 is made up of 14 amino acids. For the CDR3, the DNA is TGTGCCTGGAGTGTATTGGACAGGGAGGGAGAGCAGTACGTC. Its translation: CAWSVLDREGEQYV.

The rearrangement joins TRBV11-2 to TRBJ2-5; possible D gene TRBD2, 6 bases. V was clipped by 2 bases and J by 5 bases, with 15 bases between them. The V gene's germline CDR1 is SGHAT and CDR2 FQNNGV. CDR3 length: 15 amino acids. In nucleotides, the CDR3 is TGTGCCAGCAGCTTATTCCTGCGGGGAGTGGAGACCCAGTACTTC. As protein: CASSLFLRGVETQYF.

V usage is TRBV7-2 and J usage is TRBJ1-2, with D possibly being TRBD1 (5 bases). The CDR3 spans 14 residues. Germline V CDR1 and CDR2: SGHTA, FQGNSA. Trimming removed 0 bases at V and 8 bases at J, with 13 bases between. The CDR3 DNA sequence: TGTGCCAGCAGCTTAGCCCAGCGGAGGGACGGCTACACCTTC. Translating it yields CASSLAQRRDGYTF.

The genes are TRBV7-2 and TRBJ2-1; a possible D gene is TRBD2 (6 bases). This CDR3 is built from 17 residues. Trimming shortened V by 4 bases and J by 0 bases, and 16 bases separated the two germline ends. Looked up from germline, CDR1 is SGHTA and CDR2 is FQGNSA. CDR3 region: CASSSSLRGPSYNEQFF. For the CDR3, the DNA is TGTGCCAGCAGCTCCTCGCTGCGGGGCCCCTCCTACAATGAGCAGTTCTTC.

This clone was seen a few times. The chain recombines TRBV5-4 with TRBJ1-3, with D unclear. CDR3 length: 14 amino acids. V was pared by 0 bases and J by 0 bases, with 4 bases between. Germline loops: CDR1 SGHNT, CDR2 YYREEE (reference sequence). The CDR3 DNA sequence: TGTGCCAGCAGCTTGGTTAGCTCTGGAAACACCATATATTTT. Translated: CASSLVSSGNTIYF.

The CDR3: CASSFGLADTDTQYF. CDR3 sequence (DNA): TGTGCCAGCAGTTTCGGACTAGCGGACACAGATACGCAGTATTTT. The V and J genes are TRBV5-4 and TRBJ2-3; 10 bases are a match to TRBD2. With 5 bases clipped from V and 2 bases from J, the junction kept 5 bases outside the gene matches. The CDR3 is made up of 15 amino acids. Germline V lookup: CDR1 SGHNT, CDR2 YYREEE (reference sequence).

This clone has only a few counts. The chain joins TRBV7-9 to TRBJ2-1; a weak D match, TRBD1 (6 bases). This CDR3 spans 15 amino acids. CDR1 is SEHNR, CDR2 FQNEAQ, per germline (reference sequence). Trimming left V 5 bases short and J 0 bases short, with 11 bases between. CDR3 protein: CASSLTDSSYNEQFF. The CDR3 coding sequence is TGTGCCAGCAGCCTGACGGACAGCTCCTACAATGAGCAGTTCTTC.

V usage is TRBV30 and J usage is TRBJ2-1; no definite D call. This CDR3 has 14 amino acids. Germline CDR1 reads GTSNPN; CDR2 reads SVGIG (reference sequence). Trimming pared 0 bases from V and 7 bases from J, leaving 13 bases between. The CDR3: CAWSVPRSGNEQFF. The CDR3 DNA is TGTGCCTGGAGTGTACCAAGGAGTGGGAATGAGCAGTTCTTC.

In this sample, this clone turned up a few times. The chain has TRBV2 and TRBJ2-2; a possible D gene is TRBD2 (5 bases). The germline gives CDR1 SNHLY, CDR2 FYNNEI. The CDR3 extends over 14 amino acids. V was shortened by 5 bases and J by 4 bases, with 11 bases between the two germline ends. The CDR3 spells CASSPGIPTGELFF. The CDR3 coding sequence is TGTGCCAGCAGTCCCGGGATTCCCACCGGGGAGCTGTTTTTT.

This clone was observed a handful of times. V and J are TRBV7-2 and TRBJ2-1, with unresolved D. The germline V and J ends were trimmed by 6 bases and 8 bases, with 17 bases remaining between them. The V gene's germline CDR1 is SGHTA and CDR2 FQGNSA. This CDR3 region has 14 residues. The CDR3 coding sequence is TGTGCCAGCAGACACTCCAGGCTCTCGCATGAGCAGTTCTTC. Amino acids: CASRHSRLSHEQFF.

V and J are TRBV6-1 and TRBJ2-7; no reliable D call. Germline V gene lookup returns CDR1 MNHNS and CDR2 SASEGT. V dropped 5 bases and J dropped 1 base, with 15 bases sitting between them. There are 15 residues in the CDR3. CDR3 in amino acids: CASSFRPQLSYEQYV. The CDR3 DNA reads as TGTGCCAGCAGTTTCCGGCCTCAGCTATCCTACGAGCAGTACGTC.

This clone was counted a few times. The chain couples TRBV5-6 to TRBJ1-1, with TRBD1 matching 8 bases. Per the germline V gene, CDR1 is SGHDT and CDR2 is YYEEEE. Trimming at V came to 4 bases and at J to 4 bases, leaving 3 bases not matched to a gene. CDR3 length: 13 residues. The CDR3, as DNA: TGTGCCAGCAGCAGACAGGGGATCACTGAAGCTTTCTTT. Protein: CASSRQGITEAFF.

This clone has just a few counts. The chain is built from TRBV7-9 and TRBJ2-5; D is possibly TRBD2 (6 bases). The DNA matches TRBJ2-7 better at its end, which makes the J call doubtful. CDR1 SEHNR and CDR2 FQNEAQ come from the germline V gene (reference sequence). The CDR3 is 13 residues long. CDR3 in amino acids: CASSLLGGVEQYF. The DNA for the CDR3 is TGTGCCAGCAGCTTACTCGGAGGGGTCGAGCAGTACTTC.

The chain carries TRBV9 and TRBJ2-1; perhaps TRBD2 as D (5 bases). Trimming shortened V by 0 bases and J by 6 bases, and 16 bases separated the two germline ends. This CDR3 contains 16 residues. Germline V gene data show CDR1 as SGDLS and CDR2 as YYNGEE. The DNA of the CDR3 is TGTGCCAGCAGCGTAGGTAGTTTTGGCGGAGGCAATGAGCAGTTCTTC. Translated, it gives CASSVGSFGGGNEQFF.

In this sample, this clone turned up a few times. This chain joins TRBV10-3 and TRBJ1-6; weak D call: TRBD1 (5 bases). The germline CDR1 and CDR2 sequences are ENHRY and SYGVKD. Deletions cut 5 bases from V and 0 bases from J, with 8 bases between. There are 15 residues in the CDR3. CDR3 nucleotide sequence: TGTGCCATCAGTATGGGGGTCTCCTATAATTCACCCCTCCACTTT. Protein: CAISMGVSYNSPLHF.

Here the CDR3 reads CASSQDEWGFSGANVLTF. DNA for the CDR3: TGCGCCAGCAGCCAAGATGAATGGGGGTTCTCTGGGGCCAACGTCCTGACTTTC. The V call is TRBV4-1, the J call TRBJ2-6; D is tentatively TRBD1 or TRBD2 (5 bases each). V lost 0 bases to trimming and J lost 0 bases, with 12 bases between them. This CDR3 comprises 18 residues. The V gene's germline CDR1 is MGHRA and CDR2 YSYEKL.

The V call is TRBV5-1, the J call TRBJ2-5, with 13 bases that match TRBD2. V lost 5 bases to trimming and J lost 7 bases; unmatched junction nucleotides: 8. CDR3 size: 15 residues. From germline, CDR1 is SGHRS and CDR2 YFSETQ. The CDR3 reads CASRPLAGGPPTQYF. Written as DNA, the CDR3 is TGCGCCAGCAGACCACTAGCGGGAGGGCCTCCGACCCAGTACTTC.

This clone was recorded many times. The chain recombines TRBV15 with TRBJ2-7; 9 bases are a match to TRBD2. This CDR3 is built from 14 residues. The V and J ends lost 0 bases and 10 bases, in that order; junction bases with no gene match: 7. The V gene's germline CDR1 is LNHNV and CDR2 YYDKDF (reference sequence). The CDR3 here is CATSRDQSSGVQYV. The CDR3 nucleotides read TGTGCCACCAGCAGAGATCAGTCTAGCGGGGTCCAGTACGTC.

The table lists this clone with a few counts. The V and J genes are TRBV6-5 and TRBJ2-7; no clear D gene. Trimming removed 8 bases from V and 6 bases from J, with 11 bases in between. Germline V gives CDR1 MNHEY, CDR2 SVGAGI. The CDR3 is 11 amino acids. This chain's CDR3 is CASLSKAEQYF. DNA for the CDR3: TGTGCCAGCCTCAGCAAGGCCGAGCAGTACTTC.

This clone was picked up many times. The chain combines TRBV7-9 with TRBJ2-5; a weak D match, TRBD1 (6 bases). The germline V gene encodes CDR1 SEHNR and CDR2 FQNEAQ (reference sequence). The CDR3 extends over 15 amino acids. V lost 4 bases and J 2 bases, leaving 14 bases between the germline ends. CDR3 region: CASSSPTGFQETQYF. The CDR3 DNA reads TGTGCCAGCAGCTCCCCGACAGGTTTTCAAGAGACCCAGTACTTC.

As concerns this clone: A much larger clone lies a single base off, so this may be a read error. The CDR3 sequence is CASSLAWRESQYF. The CDR3 nucleotides are TGTGCCAGCAGCTTAGCGTGGCGGGAGTCCCAGTACTTC. The J gene is TRBJ2-5, the V gene TRBV7-8; 7 positions agree with TRBD2. The V segment lost 0 bases and the J segment 9 bases; nucleotides outside the gene matches: 4. The CDR3 totals 13 residues. CDR1 and CDR2 from the germline V gene are SGHVS and FQNEAQ. Filled out from reference TRBV7-8 and TRBJ2-5, the complete variable domain reads GAGVSQSPRYKVAKRGQDVALRCDPISGHVSLFWYQQALGQGPEFLTYFQNEAQLDKSGLPSDRFFAERPEGSVSTLKIQRTQQEDSAVYLCASSLAWRESQYFGPGTRLLVL.

This clone has a count of ten or more. This rearrangement joins TRBV5-8 to TRBJ2-3; D may match TRBD1 or TRBD2 (5 bases each). The V end lost 6 bases, the J end lost 2 bases, and 16 bases lay between the germline ends. The CDR3 spans 15 residues. CDR1 and CDR2 (germline): SGHTS, YDEGEE. CDR3 bases: TGTGCCAGCACCTCCGGGGCCAGAAACACAGATACGCAGTATTTT. Translating gives CASTSGARNTDTQYF.

The chain links TRBV27 to TRBJ1-1; D is uncertain. The CDR3 totals 14 residues. V was shortened by 6 bases and J by 4 bases, with 15 bases between the two germline ends. The germline V gene has CDR1 MNHEY and CDR2 SMNVEV (reference sequence). CDR3 loop: CASRSESFGTEAFF. CDR3 bases: TGTGCCAGCAGGTCGGAAAGTTTTGGCACTGAAGCTTTCTTT.